The 14 T cell receptor beta chains presented below share a single source sample, sequenced in a study of T cell responses to AZD1222 COVID-19 vaccine. Clones were read by immunoSEQ multiplex PCR, and TCRdb kept only the in-frame ones, dropping some. The sample has 85,000 or so clones; about 89% are singletons. The specimen comprised peripheral blood, sampled 28 days after the second AZD1222 dose. These receptors originate from an adult who received the AZD1222 COVID-19 vaccine.

This CDR3 reads CASKRRTTYEQYF. In nucleotides, the CDR3 is TGTGCCAGCAAACGGCGGACGACCTACGAGCAGTACTTC. The V and J genes are TRBV5-6 and TRBJ2-7; D unclear. The germline V gene has CDR1 SGHDT and CDR2 YYEEEE. The CDR3 is made up of 13 amino acids. Trimming stripped 6 bases from V and 2 bases from J, with 12 bases between.

The chain combines TRBV6-5 with TRBJ2-5; D is uncertain. CDR1 MNHEY and CDR2 SVGAGI come from the germline V gene. This CDR3 comprises 13 residues. Trimming pared 0 bases from V and 1 base from J, leaving 3 bases between. The CDR3 nucleotides are TGTGCCAGCAGTTACTCGGGCCAAGAGACCCAGTACTTC. Translation gives CASSYSGQETQYF.

The chain is built from TRBV7-2 and TRBJ1-1, with TRBD1 as a possible D gene (5 bases). The CDR3 has 13 residues. The V gene's germline CDR1 is SGHTA and CDR2 FQGNSA. The V and J ends lost 0 bases and 10 bases respectively, with 12 bases between them. This chain's CDR3 is CASSLAYRRGAFF. The DNA for the CDR3 is TGTGCCAGCAGCTTAGCTTACAGGAGGGGAGCTTTCTTT.

The J gene is TRBJ1-1, the V gene TRBV5-1, with D maybe TRBD1 (5 bases). Trimming pared 4 bases from V and 8 bases from J, leaving 15 bases between. This CDR3 has 13 residues. Germline V CDR1 and CDR2: SGHRS, YFSETQ. The CDR3 coding sequence is TGCGCCAGCAGCCCCGTAGGGAGGGACGAAGCTTTCTTT. This sequence encodes CASSPVGRDEAFF.

In DNA form, the CDR3 reads TGCGCCAGCAGCTTGTTGCCGGGTGGTTCCTACAATGAGCAGTTCTTC. Translating gives CASSLLPGGSYNEQFF. The rearrangement joins TRBV5-1 to TRBJ2-1; D not resolved. CDR1 is SGHRS, CDR2 YFSETQ, per germline. V was cut by 1 base and J by 1 base, with 12 bases left in between. The CDR3 is 16 residues long.

This clone has just a few counts. Other DNA sequences in this specimen translate into the identical CDR3. The rearrangement joins TRBV7-3 to TRBJ2-5; D possibly uses TRBD1 or TRBD2 (6 bases each). CDR3 length: 15 residues. Germline V gene lookup returns CDR1 SGHTA and CDR2 FQGTGA. Trimming removed 5 bases at V and 5 bases at J, with 18 bases between. The CDR3 region is CASSPTGTWGETQYF. The DNA of the CDR3 is TGTGCCAGCAGCCCAACAGGGACTTGGGGGGAGACCCAGTACTTC.

This chain connects TRBV14 to TRBJ1-6; no reliable D call. V was pared by 0 bases and J by 15 bases, with 12 bases between. This CDR3 has 13 amino acids. Germline CDR1 reads SGHDN; CDR2 reads FVKESK. CDR3 protein: CASSQDSIGSLHF. The CDR3 DNA sequence: TGTGCCAGCAGCCAAGATAGTATAGGAAGCCTCCACTTT.

Turning to this clone: The sample holds other DNA sequences that translate to the same CDR3. The chain joins TRBV5-1 to TRBJ1-6; the match to TRBD1 covers 12 bases. CDR3 size: 16 residues. CDR1 and CDR2 (germline): SGHRS, YFSETQ. J was trimmed by 10 bases and V by 0 bases; bases with no gene match: 5. DNA for the CDR3: TGCGCCAGCAGCTTGGCCGGGACAGGGGGCGACTCACCCCTCCACTTT. The encoded protein is CASSLAGTGGDSPLHF.

The J gene is TRBJ1-2, the V gene TRBV4-1, with 8 bases fitting TRBD1. Per the germline V gene, CDR1 is MGHRA and CDR2 is YSYEKL. This CDR3 contains 14 residues. V lost 7 bases, J lost 7 bases, and 11 bases stayed unmatched. CDR3 bases: TGCGCCAGCACGGCTCGCCAGGGGGCGAGTGGCTACACCTTC. Translation gives CASTARQGASGYTF.

Details on this clone: One junction end disagrees with the germline gene, perhaps due to a read error. The chain recombines TRBV12-3 or TRBV12-4 with TRBJ1-1; no clear D gene. This CDR3 is 13 amino acids long. The CDR3 sequence is CASSLRVPTGAFF. The CDR3 DNA is TGTGCCAGCAGTTTACGAGTTCCCACTGGAGCTTTCTTT.

The table lists this clone with a few counts. This rearrangement joins TRBV30 to TRBJ2-7; D gene uncertain. Germline-derived CDR1 and CDR2 are GTSNPN and SVGIG (reference sequence). The CDR3 length is 14 residues. V was shortened by 2 bases and J by 0 bases, with 11 bases between the two germline ends. The CDR3 protein is CAWSRVTNSYEQYF. CDR3 sequence (DNA): TGTGCCTGGAGTCGTGTAACTAACTCCTACGAGCAGTACTTC.

The chain uses TRBV18 and TRBJ1-1; TRBD1 aligns across 7 bases. V shed 2 bases and J 8 bases; nucleotides not matched to a gene: 11. Germline V CDR1 and CDR2: KGHSH, LQKENI. The CDR3 has 15 residues. The CDR3 DNA reads as TGTGCCAGCTCACCAGCGAGGGGCAAACAGGGGGAAGCTTTCTTT. Residues: CASSPARGKQGEAFF.

J is TRBJ2-7 and V is TRBV7-9; 11 positions match TRBD2. Per germline, CDR1 SEHNR and CDR2 FQNEAQ (reference sequence). The CDR3 consists of 15 residues. The J segment lost 3 bases and the V segment lost 5 bases, leaving 6 bases of the junction unmatched. Written as DNA, the CDR3 is TGTGCCAGCAGCGACGGGACTAGCGGAGTCTACGAGCAGTACTTC. Its translation: CASSDGTSGVYEQYF.

This clone occurred a few times. The genes are TRBV6-5 and TRBJ1-2, with D perhaps matching TRBD1 (6 bases). The length of the CDR3 is 14 residues. Germline V gene sequence: CDR1 MNHEY, CDR2 SVGAGI. Trimming took off 4 bases at V and 2 bases at J, with 11 bases between the two ends. CDR3 residues: CASSLTGINYGYTF. CDR3 DNA: TGTGCCAGCAGTTTGACAGGAATCAACTATGGCTACACCTTC.